This TCR beta chain was recovered during a study of identical twins. Of note for this clonotype: The antigen is not known.

TCRdb redid the calling of the 5' RACE reads with MiXCR, one entry per CDR3 protein. In the table there are 470,000 or so distinct CDR3 sequences, approximately 25% of which are singletons. Findings of the study overall: Out-of-frame alpha sequences common to twins exhibited an excess of low generation probability.

Germline V gene sequence: CDR1 SEHNR, CDR2 FQNEAQ (reference sequence). The CDR3 spans 15 residues. The V segment lost 0 bases and the J segment 5 bases; nucleotides outside the gene matches: 3. The sample was also linked to a second study, of T cells expressing NK-cell markers. As that study records: Seven sequenced donors out of eight were HCMV-seropositive, one seronegative. Clones of NKG2C+ T cells that had expanded were of unclear HCMV specificity.

The material sequenced was CD4+ T cells sorted from blood. The receptor was derived from a woman aged 18-35 years in good health. This chain uses TRBV7-9 with TRBJ2-3; 9 nucleotides agree with TRBD2. The DNA for the CDR3 is TGTGCCAGCAGCTTAGCCAGCGGGGGGCTAGATACGCAGTATTTT. Encoded protein: CASSLASGGLDTQYF. The entire variable domain, with the rest obtained from reference TRBV7-9 and TRBJ2-3, is as follows: DTGVSQNPRHKITKRGQNVTFRCDPISEHNRLYWYRQTLGQGPEFLTYFQNEAQLEKSRLLSDRFSAERPKGSFSTLEIQRTEQGDSAMYLCASSLASGGLDTQYFGPGTRLTVL.